This T cell receptor (beta chain) stems from a study of blood T cell repertoires in COVID-19. Study-level background: Whether acute or convalescent, the COVID-19 samples came from the United States, Italy and Spain. Sources were T cells, B-cell-depleted T cells, or PBMCs; the material itself was cDNA or gDNA.

In the original analysis: Quantification of nucleated cells was approximated via reference gene primer amplification. Repertoires were generated with immunoSEQ multiplex PCR, while TCRdb's copy carries only in-frame clones and drops some. The V and J calls and clone size are taken from that table; D and trimming were inferred from the DNA. The sample shows 200,000 to 250,000 clones, about 82% of them seen only once. CDR1 MDHEN and CDR2 SYDVKM come from the germline V gene. The CDR3 is made up of 14 amino acids. Between the trimmed V and J ends, which lost 6 bases and 10 bases, there was a span of 19 bases.

The chain couples TRBV28 to TRBJ2-1, with D perhaps matching TRBD2 (5 bases). Material for sequencing was peripheral blood. The TCR originated in a man of 80 years or more with acute or convalescent COVID-19. CDR3 residues: CASSLLGGHSEQFF. CDR3 nucleotides: TGTGCCAGCAGCCTCCTCGGCGGGCATAGCGAGCAGTTCTTC.